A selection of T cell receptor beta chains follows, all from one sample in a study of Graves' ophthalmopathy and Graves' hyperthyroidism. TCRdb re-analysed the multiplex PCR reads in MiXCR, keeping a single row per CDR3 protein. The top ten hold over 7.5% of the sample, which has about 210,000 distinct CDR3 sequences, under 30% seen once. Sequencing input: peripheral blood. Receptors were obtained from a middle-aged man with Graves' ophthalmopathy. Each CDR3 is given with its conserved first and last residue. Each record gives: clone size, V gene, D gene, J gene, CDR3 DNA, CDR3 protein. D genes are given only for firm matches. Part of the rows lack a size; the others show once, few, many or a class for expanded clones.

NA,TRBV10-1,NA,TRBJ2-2,TGCGCCAGCAGTGAGTCAGGCATTGACACCGGGGAGCTGTTTTTT,CASSESGIDTGELFF
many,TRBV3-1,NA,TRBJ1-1,TGTGCCAGCAGCCCGATATCTGCGAACACTGAAGCTTTCTTT,CASSPISANTEAFF
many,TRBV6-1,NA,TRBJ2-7,TGTGCCAGCACCGAGCAGTACTTC,CASTEQYF
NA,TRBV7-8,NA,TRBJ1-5,TGTGCCAGCAGCTTCACAGGGATAGCCAATCAGCCCCAGCATTTT,CASSFTGIANQPQHF
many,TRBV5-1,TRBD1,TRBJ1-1,TGCGCCAGCAGCCCAACAGGGGCCGGGGACACTGAAGCTTTCTTT,CASSPTGAGDTEAFF
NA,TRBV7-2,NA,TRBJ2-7,TGTGCCAGCAGCTTAGCGGCAGTATACGAGCAGTACTTC,CASSLAAVYEQYF
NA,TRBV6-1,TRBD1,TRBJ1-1,TGTGCCATAACTCGGGACAGGGTAACTGAAGCTTTCTTT,CAITRDRVTEAFF
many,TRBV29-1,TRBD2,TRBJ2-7,TGCAGCGTTGGGACTAGCGGGAGGGTCGAGCAGTACTTC,CSVGTSGRVEQYF
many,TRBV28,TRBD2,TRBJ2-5,TGTGCCAGCAGTTTTGGGGCTAGCGGGGAGTTTGAGACCCAGTACTTC,CASSFGASGEFETQYF
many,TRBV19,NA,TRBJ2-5,TGTGCCAGTAGTAGGGACGGACAGAACCAAGAGACCCAGTACTTC,CASSRDGQNQETQYF
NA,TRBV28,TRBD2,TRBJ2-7,TGTGCCAGCAGCATAGCGGGAGGTTTCGTGGACGAGCAGTACTTC,CASSIAGGFVDEQYF
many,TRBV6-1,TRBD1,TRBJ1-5,TGTGCCAGCAGCCGGACAGGGGGCCGGCAGCCCCAGCATTTT,CASSRTGGRQPQHF
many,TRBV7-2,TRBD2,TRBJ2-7,TGTGCCAGCAGCATATCTAGCGGGAGGCCCTCCTACGAGCAGTACTTC,CASSISSGRPSYEQYF
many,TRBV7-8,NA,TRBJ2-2,TGTGCCAGCAGCTTAGGGGGAAAGGAGACCGGGGAGCTGTTTTTT,CASSLGGKETGELFF
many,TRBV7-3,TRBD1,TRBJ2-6,TGTGCCAGCAGCTTTGGAAACTATCGACAGGGGGGGTTTGGGGCCAACGTCCTGACTTTC,CASSFGNYRQGGFGANVLTF
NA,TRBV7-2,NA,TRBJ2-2,TGTGCCAGCAGCACCCGACAGTCGCTTCGGGAGCTGTTTTTT,CASSTRQSLRELFF
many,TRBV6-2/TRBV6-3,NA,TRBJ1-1,TGTGCCAGCATCTCCGGACGGGGCGGAGGGGTGAACACTGAAGCTTTCTTT,CASISGRGGGVNTEAFF
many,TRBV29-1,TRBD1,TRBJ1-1,TGCAGCGTTGGTCGGACAGGGCTAACTGAAGCTTTCTTT,CSVGRTGLTEAFF
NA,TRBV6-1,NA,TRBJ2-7,TGTGCCAGCAGGCAGGTGATTGACAGCGGGGAGCAGTACTTC,CASRQVIDSGEQYF
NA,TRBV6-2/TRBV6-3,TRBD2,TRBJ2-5,TGTGCCAGCAGTTACATTAGGTCTAGCGGCGGAGAGACCCAGTACTTC,CASSYIRSSGGETQYF
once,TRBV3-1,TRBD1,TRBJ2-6,TGTGCCAGCAGCCCGCCGGGACAGATCCCTGGGGCCAACGTCCTGACTTTC,CASSPPGQIPGANVLTF
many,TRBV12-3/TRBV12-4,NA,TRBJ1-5,TGTGCCAGCAGTTTAAGGGAGGGGAGCAATCAGCCCCAGCATTTT,CASSLREGSNQPQHF
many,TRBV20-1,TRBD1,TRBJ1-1,TGCAGTGCGGAGGGGATCTTGGGACAGCGACCCAACACTGAAGCTCTCTTT,CSAEGILGQRPNTEALF
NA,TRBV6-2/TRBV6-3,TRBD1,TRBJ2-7,TGTGCCAGCAGCTTCGGGGACAGAGCCTACGAGCAGTACTTC,CASSFGDRAYEQYF
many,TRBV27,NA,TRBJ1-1,TGTGCCAGTGGTTTCAGCACTGAAGCTTTCTTT,CASGFSTEAFF
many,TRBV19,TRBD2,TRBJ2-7,TGTGCCAGTAGTACAACCGGGACTAGCCCGAACGAGCAGTACTTC,CASSTTGTSPNEQYF
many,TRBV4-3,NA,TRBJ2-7,TGCGCCAGCAGCCAAGAACCCGGGACTTATTACGAGCAGTACTTC,CASSQEPGTYYEQYF
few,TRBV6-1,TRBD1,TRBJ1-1,TGTGCCAGCAGTGAAGGAGGGACAGGGACGTCGAACACTGAAGCTTTCTTT,CASSEGGTGTSNTEAFF
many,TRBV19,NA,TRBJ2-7,TGTGCCAGTAGTATTCGACAGAACTACGAGCAGTACTTC,CASSIRQNYEQYF
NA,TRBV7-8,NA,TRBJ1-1,TGTGCCAGCAGGGCCCGGGACTACACTGAAGCTTTCTTT,CASRARDYTEAFF
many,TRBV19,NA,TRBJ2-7,TGTGCCAGTAGTATAGCGGCAGGGGATTGGACCTACGAGCAGTACTTC,CASSIAAGDWTYEQYF
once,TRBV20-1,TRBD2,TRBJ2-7,TGCAGTGCTAGGACTAGCGACTACTACGAGCAGTACTTC,CSARTSDYYEQYF
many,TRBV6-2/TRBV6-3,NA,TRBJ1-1,TGTGCCAGCAGAACCGGACAGCTTGAAGCTTTCTTT,CASRTGQLEAFF
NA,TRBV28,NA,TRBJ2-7,TGTGCCAGCAGTGCCCCAGCAGGAGGATCGGTCGAGCAGTACTTC,CASSAPAGGSVEQYF
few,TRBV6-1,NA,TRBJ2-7,TGTGCCAGCAGGGGACCGACAGTCTCCTACGAGCAGTACTTC,CASRGPTVSYEQYF
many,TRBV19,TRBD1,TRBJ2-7,TGTGCCACCCAAGACAGGGCCTACGAGCAGTACTTC,CATQDRAYEQYF
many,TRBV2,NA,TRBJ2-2,TGTGCCAGCAGTGTAGGGGTTAGCGGGGAGCTGTTTTTT,CASSVGVSGELFF
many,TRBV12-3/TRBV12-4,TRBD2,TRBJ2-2,TGTGCCAGCAGTTTCCGGTTGGTGGCAGCGGGAGGGCACACCGGGGAGCTGTTTTTT,CASSFRLVAAGGHTGELFF
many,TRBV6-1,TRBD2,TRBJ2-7,TGTGCCAGCAGTGCGCCTAGCGGGCAGAGCTCCTACGAGCAGTACTTC,CASSAPSGQSSYEQYF
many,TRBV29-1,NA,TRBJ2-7,TGCAGCGTTGAAGATACAGGGAAGGCTCCCTACGAGCAGTACTTC,CSVEDTGKAPYEQYF